Listed below are T cell receptor beta chains from one sample, sequenced in a study of beta chain features in type 1 diabetes. Repertoires were generated with immunoSEQ multiplex PCR, while TCRdb's copy carries only in-frame clones and drops some. The table records more than 300,000 clones, 10% to 15% of them present only once. Sequencing used naive CD4+ T cells from blood. Receptor source: a man between 18 and 35 years old in good health. CDR3s include the opening cysteine and the closing phenylalanine or tryptophan. The D gene is left open where the match is weak. Part of the rows lack a size; the others show once, few, many or a class for expanded clones.

v_gene,d_gene,j_gene,abundance,CDR3aa,CDR3nt
TRBV4-3,NA,TRBJ2-3,NA,CASSQAAGRTDTQYF,TGCGCCAGCAGCCAAGCCGCGGGGCGCACAGATACGCAGTATTTT
TRBV18,NA,TRBJ2-3,few,CASSPVTGHTDTQYF,TGTGCCAGCTCACCTGTTACAGGGCACACAGATACGCAGTATTTT
TRBV5-6,NA,TRBJ2-1,few,CASSWSNEQFF,TGTGCCAGCAGCTGGAGCAATGAGCAGTTCTTC
TRBV9,TRBD2,TRBJ2-3,NA,CASSYGLASTDTQYF,TGTGCCAGCAGCTATGGACTAGCTAGCACAGATACGCAGTATTTT
TRBV11-3,NA,TRBJ2-1,NA,CASSLDSLASHVKFF,TGTGCCAGCAGCTTAGACTCACTAGCAAGTCATGTGAAGTTCTTC
TRBV2,TRBD1,TRBJ1-5,few,CASRETGLVDNQPQHF,TGTGCCAGCAGAGAGACAGGGTTAGTCGACAATCAGCCCCAGCATTTT
TRBV6-8,NA,TRBJ2-1,few,CASKTRGEQFF,TGTGCCAGCAAGACTAGAGGTGAGCAGTTCTTC
TRBV9,TRBD1,TRBJ1-2,few,CASSVEGAWGYTF,TGTGCCAGCAGCGTAGAGGGGGCGTGGGGCTACACCTTC
TRBV6-1,NA,TRBJ2-5,NA,CASSTRGAWRETQYF,TGTGCCAGCAGTACCAGGGGGGCGTGGCGAGAGACCCAGTACTTC
TRBV30,NA,TRBJ2-7,NA,CAWSVTGWTYEQYF,TGTGCCTGGAGTGTAACAGGGTGGACCTACGAGCAGTACTTC
TRBV15,NA,TRBJ2-7,NA,CATSRDSGPSYEQYF,TGTGCCACCAGCAGAGATAGCGGTCCCTCCTACGAGCAGTACTTC
TRBV29-1,TRBD1,TRBJ1-3,few,CSVEDRGQGPNTIYF,TGCAGCGTTGAAGATCGCGGACAGGGGCCTAACACCATATATTTT
TRBV25-1,NA,TRBJ2-1,NA,CASSPIQVFYNEQFF,TGTGCCAGCAGTCCGATTCAGGTGTTCTACAATGAGCAGTTCTTC
TRBV28,NA,TRBJ2-1,NA,CASSLAAREQFF,TGTGCCAGCAGTTTAGCGGCGCGGGAGCAGTTCTTC
TRBV30,TRBD1,TRBJ1-1,NA,CAWSRNRDRLWYTEAFF,TGTGCCTGGAGCAGGAACCGGGACAGGCTATGGTACACTGAAGCTTTCTTT
TRBV7-9,NA,TRBJ1-1,few,CASSNSQGRTEAFF,TGTGCCAGCAGCAACTCACAGGGACGCACTGAAGCTTTCTTT
TRBV28,NA,TRBJ1-2,NA,CASSISPLLYGYTF,TGTGCCAGCAGTATCTCCCCACTCCTCTATGGCTACACCTTC
TRBV28,TRBD1,TRBJ2-7,few,CASSLRRGLTAYEQYF,TGTGCCAGCAGTTTACGCAGGGGGCTTACCGCCTACGAGCAGTACTTC
TRBV7-2,TRBD2,TRBJ2-2,NA,CASSLLAGASGELFF,TGTGCCAGCAGCTTATTAGCGGGAGCTTCCGGGGAGCTGTTTTTT
TRBV7-2,NA,TRBJ2-1,NA,CASSRRGGEQFF,TGTGCCAGCAGCCGGAGAGGGGGAGAGCAGTTCTTC
TRBV5-4,NA,TRBJ2-7,few,CASRGQGQGEQYF,TGTGCCAGCAGGGGTCAGGGGCAGGGCGAGCAGTACTTC
TRBV5-1,NA,TRBJ1-1,NA,CASSTPGGMNTEAFF,TGCGCCAGCAGCACCCCTGGGGGCATGAACACTGAAGCTTTCTTT
TRBV4-2,NA,TRBJ1-5,NA,CASSQDRGNQPQHF,TGTGCCAGCAGCCAAGATAGGGGTAATCAGCCCCAGCATTTT
TRBV6-1,TRBD1,TRBJ2-3,few,CASSEQGPPLVGTDTQYF,TGTGCCAGCAGCGAACAGGGGCCTCCCCTCGTTGGCACAGATACGCAGTATTTT